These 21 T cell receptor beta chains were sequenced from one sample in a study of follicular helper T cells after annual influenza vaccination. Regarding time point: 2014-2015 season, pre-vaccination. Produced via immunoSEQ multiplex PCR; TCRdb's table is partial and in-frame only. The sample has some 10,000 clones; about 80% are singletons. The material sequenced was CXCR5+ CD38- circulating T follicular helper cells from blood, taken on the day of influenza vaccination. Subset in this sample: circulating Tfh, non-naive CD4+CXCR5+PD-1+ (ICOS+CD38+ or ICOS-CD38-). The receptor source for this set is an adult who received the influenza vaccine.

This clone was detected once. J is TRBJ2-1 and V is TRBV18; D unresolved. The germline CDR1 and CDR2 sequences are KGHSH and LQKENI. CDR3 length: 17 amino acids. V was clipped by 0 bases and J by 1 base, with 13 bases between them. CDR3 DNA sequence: TGTGCCAGCTCACCACCCGGCGGAAGGAGTTCCTACAATGAGCAGTTCTTC. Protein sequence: CASSPPGGRSSYNEQFF.

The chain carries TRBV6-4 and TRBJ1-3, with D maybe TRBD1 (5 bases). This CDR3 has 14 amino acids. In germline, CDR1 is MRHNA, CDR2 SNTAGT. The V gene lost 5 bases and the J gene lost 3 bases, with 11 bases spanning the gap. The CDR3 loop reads CASSPGGVGNTIYF. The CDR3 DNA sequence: TGTGCCAGCAGTCCCGGAGGGGTTGGAAACACCATATATTTT.

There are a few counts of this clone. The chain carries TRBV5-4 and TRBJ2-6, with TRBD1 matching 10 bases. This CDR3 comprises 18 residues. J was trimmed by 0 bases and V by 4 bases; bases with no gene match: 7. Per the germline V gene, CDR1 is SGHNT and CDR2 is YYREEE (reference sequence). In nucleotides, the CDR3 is TGTGCCAGCAGCAACCGGGACAGGGGAGGCTCTGGGGCCAACGTCCTGACTTTC. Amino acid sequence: CASSNRDRGGSGANVLTF.

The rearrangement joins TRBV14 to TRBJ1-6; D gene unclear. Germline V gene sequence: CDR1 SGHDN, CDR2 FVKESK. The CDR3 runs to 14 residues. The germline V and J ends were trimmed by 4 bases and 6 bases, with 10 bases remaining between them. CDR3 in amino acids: CASSLRGFNSPLHF. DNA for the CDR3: TGTGCCAGCAGCCTCCGAGGGTTTAATTCACCCCTCCACTTT.

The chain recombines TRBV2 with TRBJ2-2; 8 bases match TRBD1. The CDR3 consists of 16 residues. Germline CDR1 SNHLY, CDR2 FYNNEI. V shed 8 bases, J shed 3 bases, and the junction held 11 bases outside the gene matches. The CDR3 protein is CASRRKDRVDTGELFF. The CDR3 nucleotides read TGTGCCAGCCGCCGAAAGGACAGGGTGGACACCGGGGAGCTGTTTTTT.

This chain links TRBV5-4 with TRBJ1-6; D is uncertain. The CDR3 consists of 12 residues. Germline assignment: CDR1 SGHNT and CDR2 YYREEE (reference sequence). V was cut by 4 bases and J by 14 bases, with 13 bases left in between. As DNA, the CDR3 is TGTGCCAGCAGCCGCGAATCGGGAACCCTCCACTTT. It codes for CASSRESGTLHF.

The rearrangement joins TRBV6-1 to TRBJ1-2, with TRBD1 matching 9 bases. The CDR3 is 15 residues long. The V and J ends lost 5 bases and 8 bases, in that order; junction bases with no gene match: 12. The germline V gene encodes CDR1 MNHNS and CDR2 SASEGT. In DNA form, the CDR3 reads TGTGCCAGCAGTATACAGGGGGCAGGCAACGAAGGCTACACCTTC. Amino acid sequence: CASSIQGAGNEGYTF.

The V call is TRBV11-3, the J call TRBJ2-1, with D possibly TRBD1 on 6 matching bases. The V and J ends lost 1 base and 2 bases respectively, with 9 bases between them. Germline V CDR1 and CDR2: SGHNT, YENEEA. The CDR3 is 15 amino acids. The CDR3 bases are TGTGCCAGCAGCTTAGGTCGGGACACCTACAATGAGCAGTTCTTC. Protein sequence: CASSLGRDTYNEQFF. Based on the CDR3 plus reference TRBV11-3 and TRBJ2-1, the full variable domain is EAGVVQSPRYKIIEKKQPVAFWCNPISGHNTLYWYLQNLGQGPELLIRYENEEAVDDSQLPKDRFSAERLKGVDSTLKIQPAELGDSAVYLCASSLGRDTYNEQFFGPGTRLTVL.

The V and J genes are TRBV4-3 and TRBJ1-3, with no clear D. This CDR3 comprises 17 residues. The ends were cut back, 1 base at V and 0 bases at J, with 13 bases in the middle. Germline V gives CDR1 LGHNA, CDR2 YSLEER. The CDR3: CASSQVFATSSGNTIYF. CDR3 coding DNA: TGCGCCAGCAGCCAAGTATTCGCTACCAGCTCTGGAAACACCATATATTTT.

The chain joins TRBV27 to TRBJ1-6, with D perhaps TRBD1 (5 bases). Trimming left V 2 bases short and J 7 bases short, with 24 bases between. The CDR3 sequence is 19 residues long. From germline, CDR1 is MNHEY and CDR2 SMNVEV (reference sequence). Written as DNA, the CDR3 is TGTGCCAGCAGTTTACAACCTCCGGGGCCTGGACGGGAGAATTCACCCCTCCACTTT. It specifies CASSLQPPGPGRENSPLHF.

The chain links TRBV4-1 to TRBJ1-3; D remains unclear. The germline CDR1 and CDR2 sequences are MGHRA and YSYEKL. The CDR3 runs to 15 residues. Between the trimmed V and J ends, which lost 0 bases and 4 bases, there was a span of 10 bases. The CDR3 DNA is TGCGCCAGCAGCCAAGACGGCCTTAGGGGAAACACCATATATTTT. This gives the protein CASSQDGLRGNTIYF.

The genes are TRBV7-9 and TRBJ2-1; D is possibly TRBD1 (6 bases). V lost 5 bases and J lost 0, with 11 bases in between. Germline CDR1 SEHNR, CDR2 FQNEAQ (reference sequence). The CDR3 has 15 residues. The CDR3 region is CASSPRGTSYNEQFF. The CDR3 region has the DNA TGTGCCAGCAGCCCTAGGGGGACCTCCTACAATGAGCAGTTCTTC. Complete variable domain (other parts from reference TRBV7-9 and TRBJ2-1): DTGVSQNPRHKITKRGQNVTFRCDPISEHNRLYWYRQTLGQGPEFLTYFQNEAQLEKSRLLSDRFSAERPKGSFSTLEIQRTEQGDSAMYLCASSPRGTSYNEQFFGPGTRLTVL.

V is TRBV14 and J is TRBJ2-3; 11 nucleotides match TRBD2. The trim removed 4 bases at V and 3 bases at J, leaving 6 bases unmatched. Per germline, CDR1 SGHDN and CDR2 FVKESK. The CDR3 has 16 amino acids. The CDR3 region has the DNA TGTGCCAGCAGCCCTGCGGGACTAGCGGCGACAGATACGCAGTATTTT. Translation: CASSPAGLAATDTQYF.

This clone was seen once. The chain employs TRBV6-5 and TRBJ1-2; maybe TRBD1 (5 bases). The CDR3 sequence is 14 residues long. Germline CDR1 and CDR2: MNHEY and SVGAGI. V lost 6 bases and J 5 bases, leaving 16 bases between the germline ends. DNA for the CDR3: TGTGCCAGCAGCCCCCTCTCACAGGCATATGGCTACACCTTC. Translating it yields CASSPLSQAYGYTF.

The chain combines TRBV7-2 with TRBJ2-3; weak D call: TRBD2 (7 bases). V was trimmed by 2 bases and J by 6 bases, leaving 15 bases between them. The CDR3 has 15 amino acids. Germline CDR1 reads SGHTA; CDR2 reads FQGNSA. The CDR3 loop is CASSLRGGAADTQYF. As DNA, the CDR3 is TGTGCCAGCAGCTTACGCGGGGGCGCCGCGGATACGCAGTATTTT. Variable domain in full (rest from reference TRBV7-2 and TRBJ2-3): GAGVSQSPSNKVTEKGKDVELRCDPISGHTALYWYRQSLGQGLEFLIYFQGNSAPDKSGLPSDRFSAERTGGSVSTLTIQRTQQEDSAVYLCASSLRGGAADTQYFGPGTRLTVL.

The CDR3 DNA follows: TGTGCCAGCAGCTGGGTACTAGCGGGAGGCAACGGGGAGCTGTTTTTT. Translated, it gives CASSWVLAGGNGELFF. The gene calls are TRBV7-2 and TRBJ2-2, with 12 bases identical to TRBD2. Germline-derived CDR1 and CDR2 are SGHTA and FQGNSA. J was trimmed by 7 bases and V by 4 bases; bases with no gene match: 7. CDR3 length: 16 residues.

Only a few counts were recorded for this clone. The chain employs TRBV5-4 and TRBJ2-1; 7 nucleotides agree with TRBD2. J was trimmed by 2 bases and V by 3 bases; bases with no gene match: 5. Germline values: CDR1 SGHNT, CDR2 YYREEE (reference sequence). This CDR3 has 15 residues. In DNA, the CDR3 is TGTGCCAGCAGCTCACTGAGCGGGGCCTACAATGAGCAGTTCTTC. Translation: CASSSLSGAYNEQFF.

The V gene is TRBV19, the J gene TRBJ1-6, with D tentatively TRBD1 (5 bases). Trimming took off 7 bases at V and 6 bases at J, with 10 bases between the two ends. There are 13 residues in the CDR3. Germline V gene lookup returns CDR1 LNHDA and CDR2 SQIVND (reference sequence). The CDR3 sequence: CASTGRVNSPLHF. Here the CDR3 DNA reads TGTGCCAGTACTGGCAGGGTTAATTCACCCCTCCACTTT.

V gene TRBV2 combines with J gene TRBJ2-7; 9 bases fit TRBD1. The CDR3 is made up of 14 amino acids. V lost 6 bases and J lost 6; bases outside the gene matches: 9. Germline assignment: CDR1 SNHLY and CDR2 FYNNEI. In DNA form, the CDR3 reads TGTGCCAGCAGGTCGGGACAGGGTTCGGCCGAGCAGTACTTC. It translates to CASRSGQGSAEQYF. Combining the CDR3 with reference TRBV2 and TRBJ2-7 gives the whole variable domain EPEVTQTPSHQVTQMGQEVILRCVPISNHLYFYWYRQILGQKVEFLVSFYNNEISEKSEIFDDQFSVERPDGSNFTLKIRSTKLEDSAMYFCASRSGQGSAEQYFGPGTRLTVT.

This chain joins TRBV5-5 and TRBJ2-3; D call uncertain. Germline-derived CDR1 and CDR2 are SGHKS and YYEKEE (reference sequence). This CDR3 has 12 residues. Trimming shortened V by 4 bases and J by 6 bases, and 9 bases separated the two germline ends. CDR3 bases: TGTGCCAGCAGCCCATCCCGGGATACGCAGTATTTT. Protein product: CASSPSRDTQYF.

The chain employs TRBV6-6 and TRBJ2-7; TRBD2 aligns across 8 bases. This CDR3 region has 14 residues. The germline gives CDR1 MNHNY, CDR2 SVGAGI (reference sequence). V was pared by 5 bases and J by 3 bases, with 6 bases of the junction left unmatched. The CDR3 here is CASSQGLGVYEQYF. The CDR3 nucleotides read TGTGCCAGCAGTCAGGGACTAGGTGTCTACGAGCAGTACTTC.